This T cell receptor beta chain was captured in a study of cytomegalovirus exposure and HLA in healthy donors. The study's findings and limits: A later analysis found most CMV-associated TCR beta chains apparently HLA-restricted. A later analysis, which compared TCR beta chains of equal frequency, found the HLA-associated ones more clonally expanded.

The ends lost 1 base at V and 3 bases at J; junction bases unmatched: 7. In germline, CDR1 is SEHNR, CDR2 FQNEAQ (reference sequence). The CDR3 totals 16 residues. The PCR was carried out with 60 Vbeta primers and 13 Jbeta primers. Original handling: Some 10 million shared chains were among the about 80 million unique TCR beta chains that a later analysis counted. The method was immunoSEQ multiplex PCR; TCRdb's version includes in-frame clones alone and lacks a portion of them. V and J calls plus clone size are reproduced from that table; the DNA served to infer D and trimming. The top ten clones hold roughly 9.6% of a sample with about 100,000 clones, around 77% of them seen once. Details on this clone: The antigen is unknown.

This chain connects TRBV7-9 to TRBJ2-3, with TRBD2 matching 7 bases. The sample taken for sequencing was PBMCs. This receptor was identified in a male donor in good health and CMV-seropositive. CDR3 nucleotide sequence: TGTGCCAGCAGCTTAGATGCTAGCGGCCCTACAGATACGCAGTATTTT. Its protein is CASSLDASGPTDTQYF.